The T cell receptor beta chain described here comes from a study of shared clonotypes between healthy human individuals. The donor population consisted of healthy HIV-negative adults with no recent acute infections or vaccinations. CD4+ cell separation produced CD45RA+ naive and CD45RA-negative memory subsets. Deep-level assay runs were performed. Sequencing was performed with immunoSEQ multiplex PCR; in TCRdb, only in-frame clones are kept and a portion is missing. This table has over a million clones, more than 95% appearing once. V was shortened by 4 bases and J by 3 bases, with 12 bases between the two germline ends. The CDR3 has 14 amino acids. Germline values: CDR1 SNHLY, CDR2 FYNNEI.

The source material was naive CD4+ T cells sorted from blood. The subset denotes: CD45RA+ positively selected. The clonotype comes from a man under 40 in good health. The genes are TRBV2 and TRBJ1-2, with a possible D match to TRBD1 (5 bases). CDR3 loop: CASSAGGTYYGYTF. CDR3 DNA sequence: TGTGCCAGCAGTGCCGGGGGAACCTACTATGGCTACACCTTC. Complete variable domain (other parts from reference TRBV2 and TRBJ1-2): EPEVTQTPSHQVTQMGQEVILRCVPISNHLYFYWYRQILGQKVEFLVSFYNNEISEKSEIFDDQFSVERPDGSNFTLKIRSTKLEDSAMYFCASSAGGTYYGYTFGSGTRLTVV.